Each of the 9 T cell receptor beta chains below was sequenced from the same sample in a study of T cells in Graves' hyperthyroidism and ophthalmopathy. Using RNA transcripts as the source, TCR beta CDR3 regions were amplified. Carried out on the TCR CDR3, a first-round RT-PCR used the HTBI primer set. TCRdb passed the multiplex PCR reads through MiXCR, listing each CDR3 protein once. The table lists fewer than 750,000 distinct CDR3 sequences, around 45% of them singletons. The sequenced material came from peripheral blood or thyroid tissue (not recorded which). Receptors were obtained from a woman in her late teens or twenties with Graves' hyperthyroidism.

This rearrangement joins TRBV19 to TRBJ2-5, with unresolved D. Germline CDR1 and CDR2: LNHDA and SQIVND (reference sequence). This CDR3 is built from 11 residues. V shed 2 bases and J shed 7 bases, with 5 bases lying between them. DNA for the CDR3: TGTGCCAGTAGTATATCCGGGACCCAGTACTTC. It specifies CASSISGTQYF. Combining the CDR3 with reference TRBV19 and TRBJ2-5 gives the whole variable domain DGGITQSPKYLFRKEGQNVTLSCEQNLNHDAMYWYRQDPGQGLRLIYYSQIVNDFQKGDIAEGYSVSREKKESFPLTVTSAQKNPTAFYLCASSISGTQYFGPGTRLLVL.

The chain is built from TRBV27 and TRBJ1-1; D is ambiguous. The CDR3 sequence is 13 residues long. The V end lost 5 bases, the J end lost 4 bases, and 11 bases lay between the germline ends. The V gene's germline CDR1 is MNHEY and CDR2 SMNVEV (reference sequence). The DNA for the CDR3 is TGTGCCAGCAGTCGGTCGGGTTCCACTGAAGCTTTCTTT. Its translation: CASSRSGSTEAFF.

J is TRBJ2-7 and V is TRBV7-9, with unresolved D. The tail of the sequence fits TRBJ2-1 better, so the J call may be wrong. CDR3 length equals 13 residues. Germline values: CDR1 SEHNR, CDR2 FQNEAQ (reference sequence). The CDR3 DNA follows: TGTGCCAGCAGCTTAGATCCCTACAATGAGCAGTTCTTC. This translates into CASSLDPYNEQFF.

As to this clonotype: This is likely a read error, given that the CDR3 carries no conserved phenylalanine or tryptophan at its end. This rearrangement joins TRBV29-1 to TRBJ2-7; TRBD1 agrees at 8 bases. The closer fit of TRBJ2-1 to the DNA end suggests the J call may be wrong. CDR3 length: 12 residues. Germline V lookup: CDR1 SQVTM, CDR2 ANQGSEA. The CDR3 DNA follows: TGCAGCGCCTTGACAGGGGTCCATGAGCAGTTCCTC. Protein product: CSALTGVHEQFL.

About this clonotype: A much larger clone is a single base away; this may be a read error. CDR3 in DNA: TGTGCCAGCAGGCACATGGGGGACACTGAAGCTTTCTTT. This sequence encodes CASRHMGDTEAFF. J is TRBJ1-1 and V is TRBV12-3 or TRBV12-4; tentatively, D is TRBD1 (5 bases). V shed 6 bases and J shed 3 bases, with 11 bases lying between them. CDR3 length equals 13 residues.

V is TRBV27 and J is TRBJ1-5; D is uncertain. CDR3 size: 13 residues. V gave up 0 bases and J gave up 6 bases, with 6 bases separating them. Germline loops: CDR1 MNHEY, CDR2 SMNVEV (reference sequence). As DNA, the CDR3 is TGTGCCAGCAGTTTATCGATGGGTCAGCCCCAGCATTTT. Translating gives CASSLSMGQPQHF.

This chain uses TRBV3-1 with TRBJ2-7; tentative D call: TRBD1 (6 bases). Trimming pared 5 bases from V and 2 bases from J, leaving 13 bases between. The V gene's germline CDR1 is LGHDT and CDR2 YNNKEL (reference sequence). The CDR3 loop spans 14 amino acids. CDR3 sequence (DNA): TGTGCCAGCAGCAGGACAGACCTGACCTACGAGCAGTACTTC. Protein product: CASSRTDLTYEQYF.

Ten or more counts support this clonotype. This sequence joins TRBV19 and TRBJ1-2; 8 bases align to TRBD1. The germline gives CDR1 LNHDA, CDR2 SQIVND (reference sequence). The trim removed 9 bases at V and 8 bases at J, leaving 14 bases unmatched. The CDR3 length is 14 residues. CDR3 sequence (DNA): TGTGCCAGCGGTAAGCGGGACAGGAGTACAGGCTACACCTTC. This codes for CASGKRDRSTGYTF.

V usage is TRBV5-6 and J usage is TRBJ2-4; TRBD1 is a possible D gene (5 bases). This CDR3 is 12 amino acids long. Trimming shortened V by 7 bases and J by 15 bases, and 20 bases separated the two germline ends. CDR1 is SGHDT, CDR2 YYEEEE, per germline. The CDR3 region has the DNA TGTGCCAGCTCCCCTCTAGGGGATGAATTGTACTTC. The encoded protein is CASSPLGDELYF.